One and the same sample provided the 7 T cell receptor beta chains below, sequenced in a study of shared clonotypes between healthy human individuals (dated by TCRdb to between 2020 and 2021). The library was prepared using the immunoSEQ multiplex PCR assay. The table was pulled from immuneACCESS by TCRdb, which kept in-frame rearrangements only. Such tables lose some clones; where checked, under half of the loss comes from unresolved V genes, and the rest has no known cause. This sample holds approximately 2.5 million clones; roughly 93% were observed only once. Jointly, the top ten make up roughly 0.36% of the sample. The material sequenced was naive CD4+ T cells from PBMCs. Sample cell subset or site, as interpreted from the label and publication: CD45RA+ positively selected. These TCRs come from a man between 18 and 35 years old in good health. Some clones in this sample may be carry-over from other donors' samples.

This chain links TRBV10-1 with TRBJ1-5; D unclear. Germline CDR1 and CDR2: WNHNN and SYGVQD (reference sequence). V shed 3 bases and J shed 7 bases, with 10 bases lying between them. The CDR3 loop spans 13 amino acids. The CDR3 region has the DNA TGCGCCAGCAGTGAAGTAACGGGACAGCCCCAGCATTTT. Translation gives CASSEVTGQPQHF.

This sequence joins TRBV18 and TRBJ2-7; 8 bases match TRBD2. The germline gives CDR1 KGHSH, CDR2 LQKENI. This CDR3 has 15 residues. J was trimmed by 5 bases and V by 3 bases; bases with no gene match: 9. The CDR3 here is CASSPTTSALDEQYF. CDR3 bases: TGTGCCAGCTCACCCACGACTAGCGCCCTGGACGAGCAGTACTTC.

The chain employs TRBV18 and TRBJ2-5; D is unresolved. V was pared by 5 bases and J by 1 base, with 8 bases between. CDR3 length: 13 amino acids. The germline V gene encodes CDR1 KGHSH and CDR2 LQKENI. The CDR3 loop is CASSSNTQETQYF. The CDR3, as DNA: TGTGCCAGCTCATCCAACACCCAAGAGACCCAGTACTTC. The full variable domain, its missing parts supplied by reference TRBV18 and TRBJ2-5, is NAGVMQNPRHLVRRRGQEARLRCSPMKGHSHVYWYRQLPEEGLKFMVYLQKENIIDESGMPKERFSAEFPKEGPSILRIQQVVRGDSAAYFCASSSNTQETQYFGPGTRLLVL.

This sequence joins TRBV7-3 and TRBJ1-1; D remains ambiguous. The CDR3 extends over 13 amino acids. V lost 5 bases, J lost 1 base, and 8 bases lay in between. CDR1 is SGHTA and CDR2 is FQGTGA in the germline V gene. CDR3: CASSAQKNTEAFF. In nucleotides, the CDR3 is TGTGCCAGCAGCGCGCAGAAGAACACTGAAGCTTTCTTT.

This clone was seen just once. Distinct nucleotide sequences in the sample also encode this CDR3. The V call is TRBV18, the J call TRBJ2-1, with 8 nucleotides matching TRBD2. The CDR3 covers 14 residues. Germline assignment: CDR1 KGHSH and CDR2 LQKENI. The ends lost 1 base at V and 5 bases at J; junction bases unmatched: 1. The CDR3 sequence: CASSPLAGHNEQFF. The CDR3 coding sequence is TGTGCCAGCTCACCACTAGCGGGGCACAATGAGCAGTTCTTC. Together with reference TRBV18 and TRBJ2-1, the CDR3 gives the full variable domain: NAGVMQNPRHLVRRRGQEARLRCSPMKGHSHVYWYRQLPEEGLKFMVYLQKENIIDESGMPKERFSAEFPKEGPSILRIQQVVRGDSAAYFCASSPLAGHNEQFFGPGTRLTVL.

V gene TRBV19 combines with J gene TRBJ2-5, with D possibly being TRBD2 (6 bases). Germline CDR1 and CDR2: LNHDA and SQIVND (reference sequence). Trimming took off 4 bases at V and 6 bases at J, with 15 bases between the two ends. The CDR3 consists of 14 residues. The CDR3 loop reads CASSTPTSSQTQYF. CDR3 nucleotide sequence: TGTGCCAGTAGTACCCCGACTAGTAGCCAGACCCAGTACTTC.

This chain uses TRBV27 with TRBJ1-5; 7 positions match TRBD1. V gave up 1 base and J gave up 4 bases; unmatched junction bases: 13. Germline V CDR1 and CDR2: MNHEY, SMNVEV (reference sequence). This CDR3 has 18 amino acids. The CDR3 DNA reads TGTGCCAGCAGTTTATACTACCGAAGCGGGACAGAAAATCAGCCCCAGCATTTT. Encoded protein: CASSLYYRSGTENQPQHF.